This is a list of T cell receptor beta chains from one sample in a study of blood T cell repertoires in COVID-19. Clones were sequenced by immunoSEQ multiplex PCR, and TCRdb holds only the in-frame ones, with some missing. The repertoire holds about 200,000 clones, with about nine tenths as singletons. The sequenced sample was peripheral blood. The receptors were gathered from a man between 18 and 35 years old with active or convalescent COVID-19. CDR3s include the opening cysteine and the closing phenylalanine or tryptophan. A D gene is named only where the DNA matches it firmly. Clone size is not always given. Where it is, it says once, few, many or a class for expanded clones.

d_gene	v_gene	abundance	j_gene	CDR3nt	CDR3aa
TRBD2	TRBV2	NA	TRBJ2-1	TGTGCCAGCATGTGGAGCGGGACCTACAATGAGCAGTTCTTC	CASMWSGTYNEQFF
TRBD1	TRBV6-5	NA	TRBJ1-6	TGTGCCAGCAGTTCGGGACAGGGGTTTATGGATTCACCCCTCCACTTT	CASSSGQGFMDSPLHF
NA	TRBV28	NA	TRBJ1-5	TGTGCCAGCAGTTTATATGAGGTGGACAGAGCTAGCAATCAGCCCCAGCATTTT	CASSLYEVDRASNQPQHF
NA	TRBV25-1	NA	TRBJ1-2	TGTGCCAGCAGTGATAGTAGGACAAGCTATGGCTACACCTTC	CASSDSRTSYGYTF
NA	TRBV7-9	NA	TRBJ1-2	TGTGCCAGCAGCTTATACCCCACCGAAACCCAGGGAAATGGCTACACCTTC	CASSLYPTETQGNGYTF
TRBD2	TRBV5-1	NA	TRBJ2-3	TGCGCCAGCAGTATGGCGGGGGGAACCACAGATACGCAGTATTTT	CASSMAGGTTDTQYF
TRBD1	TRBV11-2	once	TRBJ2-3	TGTGCCAGCAGCCAATGGACAGGGTTGGCAGATACGCAGTATTTT	CASSQWTGLADTQYF
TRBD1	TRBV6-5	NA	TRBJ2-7	TGTGCCAGCAGACGATCGGGACAGGGATTCTACGAGCAGTACTTC	CASRRSGQGFYEQYF
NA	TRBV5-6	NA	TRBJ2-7	TGTGCCAGCAGCTCCCAGGGCGAGCAGTACTTC	CASSSQGEQYF
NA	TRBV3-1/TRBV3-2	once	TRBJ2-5	TGTGCCAGCAGCCAAGACAGTCAAGAGACCCAGTACTTC	CASSQDSQETQYF
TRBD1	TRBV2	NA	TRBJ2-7	TGTGCCACCTCCGGGACAGGGGGCTACGAGCAGTACTTC	CATSGTGGYEQYF
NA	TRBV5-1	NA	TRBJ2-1	TGCGCCAGCAGCCCGGGACTCGGTATCAATGAGCAGTTCTTC	CASSPGLGINEQFF
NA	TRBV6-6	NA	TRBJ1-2	TGTGCCAGTGGCAAGGACACAGCCTATGGCTACACCTTC	CASGKDTAYGYTF
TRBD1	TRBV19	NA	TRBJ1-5	TGTGCCAGTAGTGAGGGACAGGTAAACAATCAGCCCCAGCATTTT	CASSEGQVNNQPQHF
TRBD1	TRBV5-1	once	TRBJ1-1	TGCGCCAGCAGCCCGGGGACAGGCGGCACTGAAGCTTTCTTT	CASSPGTGGTEAFF
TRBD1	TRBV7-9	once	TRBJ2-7	TGTGCCAGCACAACCGAAAGGGACAGGGCCCACGAGCAGTACTTC	CASTTERDRAHEQYF
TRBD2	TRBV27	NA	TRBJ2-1	TGTGCCAGCAGTCAAGGGACTAGCGGAAATGAGCAGTTCTTC	CASSQGTSGNEQFF
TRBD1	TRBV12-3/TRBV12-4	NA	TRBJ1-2	TGTGCCAGCAGGCCAGGGGGAGACTATGGCTACACCTTC	CASRPGGDYGYTF
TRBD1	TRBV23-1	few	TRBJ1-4	TGCGCCAGCAGTCGGGACAGGGGGCCGGGAACTAATGAAAAACTGTTTTTT	CASSRDRGPGTNEKLFF
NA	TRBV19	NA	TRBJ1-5	TGTGCCAGTAGTGACACGGCAGGCAATCAGCCCCAGCATTTT	CASSDTAGNQPQHF
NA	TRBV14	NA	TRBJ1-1	TGTGCCAGCAGCTCAAACAGGGACACTGAAGCTTTCTTT	CASSSNRDTEAFF
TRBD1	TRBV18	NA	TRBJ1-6	TGTGCCAGCTCAAAAAACGAGGGACAGGGGAATTCACCCCTCCACTTT	CASSKNEGQGNSPLHF
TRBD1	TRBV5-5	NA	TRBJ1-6	TGTGCCAGCAGCCGGGCGGGACAGGGGACTAGTGGGGGTTCACCCCTCCACTTT	CASSRAGQGTSGGSPLHF
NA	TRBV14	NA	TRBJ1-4	TGTGCCAGCAGCCCGGGCGACAGCCGAAATGAAAAACTGTTTTTT	CASSPGDSRNEKLFF
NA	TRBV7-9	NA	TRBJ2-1	TGTGCCAGCAGCGCCTCTGGCGGCGTCAATGAGCAGTTCTTC	CASSASGGVNEQFF
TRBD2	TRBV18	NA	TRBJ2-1	TGTGCCAGCTCACCTACTAGCGGGGGGGTTCATGAGCAGTTCTTC	CASSPTSGGVHEQFF
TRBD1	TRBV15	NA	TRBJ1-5	TGTGCCACCAGCAGGGACAGGAATAGCAATCAGCCCCAGCATTTT	CATSRDRNSNQPQHF
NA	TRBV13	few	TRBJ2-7	TGTGCCAGCAGCAAGCTACAGGACTACGAGCAGTACTTC	CASSKLQDYEQYF
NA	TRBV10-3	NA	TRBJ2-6	TGTGCCATCACCAGCTCTGGGGCCAACGTCCTGACTTTC	CAITSSGANVLTF
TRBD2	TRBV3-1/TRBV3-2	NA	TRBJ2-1	TGTGCCAGCACGAGCGGGATCTCCTACAATGAGCAGTTCTTC	CASTSGISYNEQFF
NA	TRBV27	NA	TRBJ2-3	TGTGCCAGCAGTTTAACTGGGAGCCCGGGTTTCACAGATACGCAGTATTTT	CASSLTGSPGFTDTQYF
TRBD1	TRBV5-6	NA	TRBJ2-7	TGTGCCAGCAGCTTGGACAGGGGGCTGTCCGAGCAGTACTTC	CASSLDRGLSEQYF
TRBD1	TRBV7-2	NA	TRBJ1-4	TGTGCCAGCAGCTTAGTTAGAGGGGGCGGTGAAAAACTGTTTTTT	CASSLVRGGGEKLFF
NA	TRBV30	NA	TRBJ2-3	TGTGCCTGGAATCGGCTAGCTTCTAGCACAGATACGCAGTATTTT	CAWNRLASSTDTQYF
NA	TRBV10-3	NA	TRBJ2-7	TGTGCCATCGATGACAGTGGTTCCTACGAGCAGTACTTC	CAIDDSGSYEQYF
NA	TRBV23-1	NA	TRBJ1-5	TGCGCCAGCAGTCAATCTTCCGGGGGAGCTAGCAATCAGCCCCAGCATTTT	CASSQSSGGASNQPQHF
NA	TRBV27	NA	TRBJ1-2	TGTGCCAGCAGTTTACTCTCCGGGAGCAACTATGGCTACACCTTC	CASSLLSGSNYGYTF
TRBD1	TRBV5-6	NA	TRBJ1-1	TGTGCCAGCAGCCACCCGGGACAGGGGCCGGTAGCTTTCTTT	CASSHPGQGPVAFF
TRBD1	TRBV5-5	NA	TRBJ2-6	TGTGCCAGCAGCTTCCTTCCGGGACAGGGGGCGTCTGGGGCCAACGTCCTGACTTTC	CASSFLPGQGASGANVLTF
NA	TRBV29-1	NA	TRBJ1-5	TGCAGCGTTGAACAGGGGAACGGTCAGCCCCAGCATTTT	CSVEQGNGQPQHF
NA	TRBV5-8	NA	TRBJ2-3	TGTGCCAGCAGCTTGGTATCGCTAGCTAGCACAGATACGCAGTATTTT	CASSLVSLASTDTQYF
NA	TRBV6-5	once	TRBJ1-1	TGTGCCAGCAGTTCCCCTGGAGAGGGAAATGAAGCTTTCTTT	CASSSPGEGNEAFF
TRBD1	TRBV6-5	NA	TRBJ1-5	TGTGCCAGCAGAAGGACAGGAAATAGCAATCAGCCCCAGCATTTT	CASRRTGNSNQPQHF
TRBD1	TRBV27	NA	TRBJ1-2	TGTGCCACCAGGGACAGCCCTAACTATGGCTACACCTTC	CATRDSPNYGYTF
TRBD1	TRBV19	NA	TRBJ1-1	TGTGCCAGTAGTATAGCCCCTGGCAGGGGGGATACTGAAGCTTTCTTT	CASSIAPGRGDTEAFF